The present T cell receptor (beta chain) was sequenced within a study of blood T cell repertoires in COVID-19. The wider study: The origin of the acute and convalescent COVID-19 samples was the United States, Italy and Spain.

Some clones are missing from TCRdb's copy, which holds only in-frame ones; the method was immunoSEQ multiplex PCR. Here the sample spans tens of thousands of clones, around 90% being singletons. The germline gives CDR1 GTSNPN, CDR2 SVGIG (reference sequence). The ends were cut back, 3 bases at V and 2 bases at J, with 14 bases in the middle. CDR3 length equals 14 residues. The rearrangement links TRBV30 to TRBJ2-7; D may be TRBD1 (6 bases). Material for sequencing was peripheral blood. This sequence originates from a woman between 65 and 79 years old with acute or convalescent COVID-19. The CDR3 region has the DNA TGTGCCTGGAGAGGTCCAGGGGTTCCCTACGAGCAGTACTTC. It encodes CAWRGPGVPYEQYF.